A single sample is the source of the 26 T cell receptor beta chains below, sequenced in a study of blood T cell repertoires in COVID-19. Repertoires were generated with immunoSEQ multiplex PCR, while TCRdb's copy carries only in-frame clones and drops some. The sample lists about 250,000 clones; approximately 79% were seen once. Sequenced: peripheral blood. Source of these receptors: a woman aged 40 to 50 with active or convalescent COVID-19.

The chain carries TRBV14 and TRBJ2-6; weak D call: TRBD1 (6 bases). The CDR3 spans 16 residues. V lost 4 bases to trimming and J lost 1 base, with 11 bases between them. Germline V gene sequence: CDR1 SGHDN, CDR2 FVKESK. CDR3 DNA sequence: TGTGCCAGCAGCCGGTCCAGGGGATCTGGGGCCAACGTCCTGACTTTC. Its translation is CASSRSRGSGANVLTF.

Only a few counts were recorded for this clone. The chain recombines TRBV18 with TRBJ1-1; 10 bases are shared with TRBD1. Germline assignment: CDR1 KGHSH and CDR2 LQKENI. The CDR3 is 13 residues long. Trimming at V came to 8 bases and at J to 5 bases, leaving 5 bases not matched to a gene. The CDR3 is CASRQGANTEAFF. CDR3 nucleotide sequence: TGTGCCAGCAGACAGGGGGCGAATACTGAAGCTTTCTTT.

This clone was found a few times. The chain has TRBV4-1 and TRBJ1-5, with D unresolved. The germline V and J ends were trimmed by 0 bases and 9 bases, with 18 bases remaining between them. Per germline, CDR1 MGHRA and CDR2 YSYEKL. The CDR3 has 16 residues. For the CDR3, the DNA is TGCGCCAGCAGCCAAGACCCCGGACTAACAAGGAGGCCCCAGCATTTT. Translating it yields CASSQDPGLTRRPQHF.

The V and J genes are TRBV5-1 and TRBJ1-4; 7 nucleotides agree with TRBD1. With V trimmed by 2 bases and J by 5 bases, 3 bases remained unmatched. The CDR3 contains 14 residues. Per the germline V gene, CDR1 is SGHRS and CDR2 is YFSETQ. The DNA for the CDR3 is TGCGCCAGCAGCTTAGGGGGCGCGAATGAAAAACTGTTTTTT. Translated: CASSLGGANEKLFF.

The V gene is TRBV12-5, the J gene TRBJ2-6; no firm D call. This CDR3 has 13 amino acids. Trimming took off 6 bases at V and 4 bases at J, with 7 bases between the two ends. CDR1 is LGHNT and CDR2 is FRNRAP in the germline V gene. In nucleotides, the CDR3 is TGTGCTAGTGGACAATCCGGGGCCAACGTCCTGACTTTC. Translation gives CASGQSGANVLTF.

About this clone itself: Different DNA sequences within this sample yield the same CDR3. CDR3 sequence reads: CASSLGGGGAFEQYF. CDR3 DNA sequence: TGCGCCAGCAGCTTGGGGGGCGGGGGGGCCTTCGAGCAGTACTTC. V gene TRBV5-1 combines with J gene TRBJ2-7; 9 bases match TRBD2. The junction had 7 bases not matched to a gene; V was cut back by 0 bases and J by 6 bases. Germline CDR1 SGHRS, CDR2 YFSETQ. This CDR3 is built from 15 residues.

This chain uses TRBV9 with TRBJ2-1, with TRBD2 matching over 7 bases. V was pared by 3 bases and J by 1 base, with 4 bases of the junction left unmatched. The CDR3 length is 15 residues. Germline CDR1 SGDLS, CDR2 YYNGEE. DNA of the CDR3: TGTGCCAGCAGCGCGCTAGCGGATTCCTACAATGAGCAGTTCTTC. As protein: CASSALADSYNEQFF.

The CDR3 DNA is TGTGCCAGTAGTATCCCCGGGGGGCGCTACACTGAAGCTTTCTTT. Protein product: CASSIPGGRYTEAFF. V is TRBV19 and J is TRBJ1-1; maybe TRBD1 (6 bases). The CDR3 sequence is 15 residues long. The ends were cut back, 3 bases at V and 3 bases at J, with 14 bases in the middle. The germline V gene encodes CDR1 LNHDA and CDR2 SQIVND (reference sequence).

This chain uses TRBV3-1 (or the pseudogene TRBV3-2) with TRBJ2-3; 7 nucleotides match TRBD2. The CDR3 has 15 residues. Germline CDR1 is LGHDT and CDR2 is YNNKEL (reference sequence). J lost 2 bases, V lost 1 base, and 3 bases had no gene match. CDR3 coding DNA: TGTGCCAGCAGCCAAGCCGGGACTACCACAGATACGCAGTATTTT. Translated, it gives CASSQAGTTTDTQYF.

This rearrangement joins TRBV6-1 to TRBJ2-5; TRBD1 matches at 7 bases. After removal of 4 bases from V and 1 base from J, the junction contained 9 bases not matched to a gene. The CDR3 is made up of 16 amino acids. Germline V gene lookup returns CDR1 MNHNS and CDR2 SASEGT. CDR3 sequence (DNA): TGTGCCAGCAGTGGCCGGCAGGGGGTATTCCAAGAGACCCAGTACTTC. Its protein product is CASSGRQGVFQETQYF.

The chain is built from TRBV28 and TRBJ2-2; 11 nucleotides agree with TRBD1. Germline values: CDR1 MDHEN, CDR2 SYDVKM. The CDR3 is made up of 15 amino acids. V was clipped by 6 bases and J by 5 bases; unmatched bases: 5. CDR3 amino acids: CASRSGQGGTGELFF. Here the CDR3 DNA reads TGTGCCAGCAGGTCGGGACAGGGGGGGACCGGGGAGCTGTTTTTT.

This clone appeared a few times. V gene TRBV12-3 or TRBV12-4 combines with J gene TRBJ1-2; no definite D call. The germline V and J ends were trimmed by 3 bases and 8 bases, with 13 bases remaining between them. CDR3 length: 13 amino acids. DNA of the CDR3: TGTGCCAGCAGTTTGGAACCCAGGTGGGGCTACACCTTC. Encoded protein: CASSLEPRWGYTF.

The V gene is TRBV6-1, the J gene TRBJ1-5, with D possibly being TRBD1 (5 bases). CDR3 length equals 15 residues. Germline loops: CDR1 MNHNS, CDR2 SASEGT. Trimming took off 3 bases at V and 2 bases at J, with 11 bases between the two ends. The CDR3 is CASSERGSGNQPQHF. The CDR3 DNA is TGTGCCAGCAGTGAGCGGGGGTCGGGCAATCAGCCCCAGCATTTT.

The J gene is TRBJ1-2, the V gene TRBV19; D remains ambiguous. Looked up from germline, CDR1 is LNHDA and CDR2 is SQIVND (reference sequence). This CDR3 has 16 residues. V shed 6 bases and J shed 4 bases, with 21 bases lying between them. The CDR3 nucleotides are TGTGCCAGTAGGAGGGAAATGGCTATACGGACCTATGGCTACACCTTC. This encodes CASRREMAIRTYGYTF.

The rearrangement joins TRBV4-1 to TRBJ2-7; 10 bases fit TRBD1. The trim removed 3 bases at V and 6 bases at J, leaving 11 bases unmatched. The CDR3 runs 16 residues. Looked up from germline, CDR1 is MGHRA and CDR2 is YSYEKL. The CDR3 loop reads CASSHSGRDRGGEQYF. CDR3 in DNA: TGCGCCAGCAGCCATTCTGGGCGGGACAGGGGAGGCGAGCAGTACTTC.

In the case of this clone: The junction departs from the called germline gene at one end, perhaps through a read error. The chain combines TRBV19 with TRBJ1-1, with D uncertain. Germline CDR1 reads LNHDA; CDR2 reads SQIVND (reference sequence). CDR3 length: 12 amino acids. The CDR3 DNA sequence: TGTGCCAGTAGCATAGGACTGTATGAAGCTTTCTTT. Its protein is CASSIGLYEAFF.

This chain joins TRBV28 and TRBJ1-6; D unresolved. Germline loops: CDR1 MDHEN, CDR2 SYDVKM. V was trimmed by 5 bases and J by 1 base, leaving 9 bases between them. There are 15 residues in the CDR3. As DNA, the CDR3 is TGTGCCAGCAGTGTACAGCTGTCCTATAATTCACCCCTCCACTTT. Translated: CASSVQLSYNSPLHF.

This clone was seen just once. The DNA of the CDR3 is TGCGCCAGCAGTGTGGGGGCCTCGAACACCGGGGAGCTGTTTTTT. Its protein product is CASSVGASNTGELFF. The gene calls are TRBV5-1 and TRBJ2-2, with D possibly being TRBD1 (6 bases). V gave up 5 bases and J gave up 0 bases, with 11 bases separating them. Germline lookup yields CDR1 SGHRS and CDR2 YFSETQ. The CDR3 has 15 amino acids.

The V call is TRBV7-9, the J call TRBJ2-1; no definite D call. Trimming removed 4 bases from V and 2 bases from J, with 9 bases in between. CDR1 is SEHNR, CDR2 FQNEAQ, per germline (reference sequence). This CDR3 contains 14 residues. Here the CDR3 reads CASSSDLAYNEQFF. The CDR3 DNA follows: TGTGCCAGCAGCTCGGATCTAGCCTACAATGAGCAGTTCTTC.

This clone was observed a few times. This chain connects TRBV6-1 to TRBJ1-2; 7 bases match TRBD1. Trimming cost V 3 bases and J 8 bases; bases outside gene matches: 6. The germline CDR1 and CDR2 sequences are MNHNS and SASEGT. The CDR3 runs 13 residues. The CDR3 loop is CASSDTGVRGYTF. The CDR3, as DNA: TGTGCCAGCAGTGACACAGGGGTGAGGGGCTACACCTTC.

The J gene is TRBJ1-1, the V gene TRBV5-8; 8 bases are shared with TRBD1. V trimming: 3 bases; J trimming: 3 bases; junction bases outside the gene matches: 10. Germline CDR1 is SGHTS and CDR2 is YDEGEE. The CDR3 has 16 residues. The CDR3 protein is CASSSNRGFGHTEAFF. The CDR3 DNA follows: TGTGCCAGCAGCTCCAACAGGGGGTTCGGGCACACTGAAGCTTTCTTT.

The chain recombines TRBV27 with TRBJ2-3; D gene uncertain. The CDR3 is made up of 15 amino acids. The V gene's germline CDR1 is MNHEY and CDR2 SMNVEV (reference sequence). V lost 4 bases to trimming and J lost 4 bases, with 15 bases between them. The CDR3 protein is CASSSLLYEPDTQYF. The CDR3 DNA reads TGTGCCAGCAGTTCTCTCCTGTACGAGCCAGATACGCAGTATTTT.

This chain uses TRBV24-1 with TRBJ2-5; the match to TRBD1 covers 9 bases. The CDR3 is 15 amino acids. Looked up from germline, CDR1 is KGHDR and CDR2 is SFDVKD. Trimming took 4 bases from V and 3 from J; bases not matched to a gene: 5. DNA of the CDR3: TGTGCCACCAGTGAGCTGACAGGGGGGGAAGAGACCCAGTACTTC. Translating it yields CATSELTGGEETQYF.

V gene TRBV7-2 combines with J gene TRBJ2-1; TRBD2 agrees at 7 bases. V gave up 0 bases and J gave up 7 bases; unmatched junction bases: 12. Germline V gene sequence: CDR1 SGHTA, CDR2 FQGNSA. This CDR3 is built from 17 residues. As DNA, the CDR3 is TGTGCCAGCAGCTTAGCGGTCTTCGATTTGCGGGGGAATGAGCAGTTCTTC. This encodes CASSLAVFDLRGNEQFF.

As DNA, the CDR3 is TGCGCCAGCAGCCCGGGAGGGCCTAATGAAAAACTGTTTTTT. It specifies CASSPGGPNEKLFF. V gene TRBV5-1 combines with J gene TRBJ1-4, with D unclear. The CDR3 has 14 amino acids. V was clipped by 4 bases and J by 3 bases, with 10 bases between them. Germline CDR1 is SGHRS and CDR2 is YFSETQ.

This clone turned up a few times. The gene calls are TRBV30 and TRBJ1-6; 12 positions agree with TRBD1. Germline trimming cut 2 bases from V and 4 bases from J; bases unmatched to any gene: 9. The CDR3 loop spans 18 amino acids. The germline gives CDR1 GTSNPN, CDR2 SVGIG (reference sequence). Here the CDR3 reads CAWSWDRGRIGYNSPLHF. Here the CDR3 DNA reads TGTGCCTGGAGTTGGGACAGGGGGCGCATCGGTTATAATTCACCCCTCCACTTT.